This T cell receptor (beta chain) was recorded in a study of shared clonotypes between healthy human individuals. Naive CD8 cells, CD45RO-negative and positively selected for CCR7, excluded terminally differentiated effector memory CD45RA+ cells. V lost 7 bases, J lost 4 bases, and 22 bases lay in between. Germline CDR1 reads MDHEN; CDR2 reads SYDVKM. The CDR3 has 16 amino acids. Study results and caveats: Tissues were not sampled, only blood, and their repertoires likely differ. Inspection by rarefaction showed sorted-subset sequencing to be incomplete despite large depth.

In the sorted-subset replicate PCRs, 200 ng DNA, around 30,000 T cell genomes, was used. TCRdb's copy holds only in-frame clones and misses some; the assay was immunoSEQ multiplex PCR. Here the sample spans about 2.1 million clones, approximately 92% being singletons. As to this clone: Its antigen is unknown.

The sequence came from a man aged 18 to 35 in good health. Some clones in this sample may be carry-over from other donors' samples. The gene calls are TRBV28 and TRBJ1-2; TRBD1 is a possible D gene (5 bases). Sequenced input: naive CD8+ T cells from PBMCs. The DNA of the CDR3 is TGTGCCAGCACCCTTCGGGGGATAGGGTTTAGCTATGGCTACACCTTC. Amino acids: CASTLRGIGFSYGYTF.